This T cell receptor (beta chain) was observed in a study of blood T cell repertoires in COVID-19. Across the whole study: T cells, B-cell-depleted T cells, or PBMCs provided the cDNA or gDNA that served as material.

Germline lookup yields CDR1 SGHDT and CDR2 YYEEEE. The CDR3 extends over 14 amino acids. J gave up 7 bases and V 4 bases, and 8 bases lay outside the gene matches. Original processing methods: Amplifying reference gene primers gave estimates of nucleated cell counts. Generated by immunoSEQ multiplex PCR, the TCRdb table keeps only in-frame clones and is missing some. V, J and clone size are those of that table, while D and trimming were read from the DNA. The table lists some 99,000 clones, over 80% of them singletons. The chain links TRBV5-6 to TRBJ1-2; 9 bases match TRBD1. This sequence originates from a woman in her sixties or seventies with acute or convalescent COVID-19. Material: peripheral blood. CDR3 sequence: CASSRDRGAGGYTF. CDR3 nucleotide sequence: TGTGCCAGCAGCCGAGACAGGGGGGCAGGTGGCTACACCTTC.